This is a list of T cell receptor beta chains from one sample in a study of human T cells and chemical hapten exposure. TCRdb processed the RACE reads anew with MiXCR; each CDR3 protein has one entry. The sample holds roughly 64,000 distinct CDR3 sequences, about 11% seen once. Sequenced here: whole blood, sampled in connection with sensitization to the hapten diphenylcyclopropenone (DPC). The receptors derive from a woman in her 40s with alopecia areata. Some clones in this sample may be carry-over from other donors' samples. Both conserved end residues are part of each CDR3. Each record gives: CDR3 protein, CDR3 DNA, J gene, clone size, V gene, D gene. The D gene is left open where the match is weak. Not all rows give a size; the values are once, few, many and, for expanded clones, a class.

CDR3 protein: CSARRDLYEQYF
CDR3 DNA: TGCAGTGCTAGGAGGGACCTCTACGAGCAGTACTTC
J gene: TRBJ2-7
clone size: many
V gene: TRBV20-1
D gene: .

CDR3 protein: CASSYTGTGSRATGGYTF
CDR3 DNA: TGTGCCAGCAGCTACACCGGGACAGGGAGCCGGGCTACGGGAGGCTACACCTTC
J gene: TRBJ1-2
clone size: few
V gene: TRBV9
D gene: TRBD1

CDR3 protein: CASSLLPRGNSPLHF
CDR3 DNA: TGTGCCAGCAGCTTACTGCCGAGGGGTAATTCACCCCTCCACTTT
J gene: TRBJ1-6
clone size: many
V gene: TRBV11-2
D gene: .

CDR3 protein: CSARPRGGEQYF
CDR3 DNA: TGCAGTGCTAGACCCCGGGGCGGCGAGCAGTACTTC
J gene: TRBJ2-7
clone size: .
V gene: TRBV20-1
D gene: .

CDR3 protein: CASQDRAGPYEQYF
CDR3 DNA: TGTGCCAGTCAGGACAGGGCTGGCCCCTACGAGCAGTACTTC
J gene: TRBJ2-7
clone size: .
V gene: TRBV19
D gene: TRBD1

CDR3 protein: CASRRDRTFNEQFF
CDR3 DNA: TGTGCCAGTAGAAGGGACCGGACCTTCAATGAGCAGTTCTTC
J gene: TRBJ2-1
clone size: .
V gene: TRBV19
D gene: .

CDR3 protein: CASSSNLFPDTQYF
CDR3 DNA: TGTGCCAGCAGTTCAAACTTATTTCCAGATACGCAGTATTTT
J gene: TRBJ2-3
clone size: few
V gene: TRBV11-3
D gene: .

CDR3 protein: CASSLTSQGLGSPLHF
CDR3 DNA: TGTGCCAGCAGCTTAACGAGTCAGGGGTTGGGTTCACCCCTCCACTTT
J gene: TRBJ1-6
clone size: few
V gene: TRBV7-3
D gene: .

CDR3 protein: CASSTSGTGVKNEQFF
CDR3 DNA: TGTGCCAGCAGCACCTCCGGGACAGGGGTCAAAAATGAGCAGTTCTTC
J gene: TRBJ2-1
clone size: .
V gene: TRBV7-6
D gene: TRBD1

CDR3 protein: CASTESTTNEKLFF
CDR3 DNA: TGTGCCAGCACCGAGTCGACAACTAATGAAAAACTGTTTTTT
J gene: TRBJ1-4
clone size: many
V gene: TRBV7-9
D gene: .

CDR3 protein: CASGLTGAGNQPQHF
CDR3 DNA: TGTGCTAGTGGTTTGACAGGGGCAGGAAATCAGCCCCAGCATTTT
J gene: TRBJ1-5
clone size: many
V gene: TRBV12-5
D gene: TRBD1

CDR3 protein: CASSVQGNEQFF
CDR3 DNA: TGTGCCAGCAGCGTACAGGGGAATGAGCAGTTCTTC
J gene: TRBJ2-1
clone size: .
V gene: TRBV9
D gene: .

CDR3 protein: CATYTRLADSYNEQFF
CDR3 DNA: TGTGCCACCTACACTAGACTAGCGGACTCCTACAATGAGCAGTTCTTC
J gene: TRBJ2-1
clone size: .
V gene: TRBV10-3
D gene: TRBD2

CDR3 protein: CATSLGTGGLNEQFF
CDR3 DNA: TGTGCCACCTCCTTGGGGACAGGGGGCCTCAATGAGCAGTTCTTC
J gene: TRBJ2-1
clone size: .
V gene: TRBV10-3
D gene: TRBD1

CDR3 protein: CASSVQGSSYNEQFF
CDR3 DNA: TGTGCCAGCAGCGTACAGGGGAGCTCCTACAATGAGCAGTTCTTC
J gene: TRBJ2-1
clone size: few
V gene: TRBV9
D gene: .

CDR3 protein: CASRIGTSGRYEQYF
CDR3 DNA: TGTGCCAGCAGGATAGGGACTAGCGGGAGATACGAGCAGTACTTC
J gene: TRBJ2-7
clone size: .
V gene: TRBV27
D gene: TRBD2

CDR3 protein: CASSGDKLHTEAFF
CDR3 DNA: TGTGCCAGCAGCGGGGACAAGCTACACACTGAAGCTTTCTTT
J gene: TRBJ1-1
clone size: many
V gene: TRBV21-1
D gene: .

CDR3 protein: CASSSKRGGHLHF
CDR3 DNA: TGCGCCAGCAGCTCCAAGAGAGGGGGTCACCTCCACTTT
J gene: TRBJ1-6
clone size: .
V gene: TRBV4-3
D gene: .

CDR3 protein: CASSQGGHEQFF
CDR3 DNA: TGTGCCAGCAGTCAGGGGGGCCATGAGCAGTTCTTC
J gene: TRBJ2-1
clone size: few
V gene: TRBV7-2
D gene: .

CDR3 protein: CASRFEGTDTQYF
CDR3 DNA: TGCGCCAGCAGGTTCGAAGGGACAGATACGCAGTATTTT
J gene: TRBJ2-3
clone size: many
V gene: TRBV4-1
D gene: .

CDR3 protein: CASRTSGSYNEQFF
CDR3 DNA: TGTGCCAGCAGGACTAGCGGGAGCTACAATGAGCAGTTCTTC
J gene: TRBJ2-1
clone size: .
V gene: TRBV6-5
D gene: TRBD2

CDR3 protein: CASSLAGPSSPLHF
CDR3 DNA: TGTGCCAGCAGCTTAGCGGGGCCCAGTTCACCCCTCCACTTT
J gene: TRBJ1-6
clone size: many
V gene: TRBV7-2
D gene: .

CDR3 protein: CASSYSWGQGGSEQYF
CDR3 DNA: TGTGCCAGCAGTTACTCGTGGGGACAGGGGGGATCGGAGCAGTACTTC
J gene: TRBJ2-7
clone size: .
V gene: TRBV6-5
D gene: TRBD1

CDR3 protein: CASGRSSDYGYTF
CDR3 DNA: TGTGCTAGTGGTCGGTCCTCCGACTATGGCTACACCTTC
J gene: TRBJ1-2
clone size: many
V gene: TRBV12-5
D gene: .

CDR3 protein: CASSLGDYSYNEQFF
CDR3 DNA: TGTGCCAGCAGCTTGGGAGACTATTCCTACAATGAGCAGTTCTTC
J gene: TRBJ2-1
clone size: .
V gene: TRBV7-9
D gene: .

CDR3 protein: CASSFGSGDAYEQYF
CDR3 DNA: TGTGCCAGCAGTTTTGGAAGCGGAGATGCCTACGAGCAGTACTTC
J gene: TRBJ2-7
clone size: many
V gene: TRBV28
D gene: .

CDR3 protein: CASSYGAGIQPQHF
CDR3 DNA: TGTGCCAGCAGTTACGGGGCAGGGATCCAGCCCCAGCATTTT
J gene: TRBJ1-5
clone size: few
V gene: TRBV6-5
D gene: .